This record concerns one TCR beta chain sequence. Its matching antigen is unknown. An input of roughly 0.45 to 1 ug of RNA was subjected to reverse transcription using random hexamers. A multiplex approach, immunoSEQ multiplex PCR, amplified TCR beta CDR3 across 54 Vbeta and 13 Jbeta. Each CDR3 protein is one row after TCRdb ran MiXCR on the immunoSEQ multiplex PCR reads. The sample lists 300,000 or so distinct CDR3 sequences, 92% occurring once. The data belong to a study of CD8 T cells in Susac syndrome. Study-level results: The study conceded that relatively few individuals underwent its TCR sequencing and HLA analysis.

V lost 0 bases to trimming and J lost 4 bases; unmatched junction nucleotides: 3. CDR1 is LGHNA and CDR2 is YSLEER in the germline V gene. This CDR3 spans 16 amino acids. The multiple sclerosis controls were treatment-naive patients affected by stable or active relapsing-remitting disease. Negative isolation yielded the CD8+ and CD4+ T cells, while FACS enriched the TEMRA cells. The rearrangement links TRBV4-3 to TRBJ2-3; 11 nucleotides align to TRBD2. The sequenced sample consisted of CD4+ T cells from PBMCs. This receptor was identified in a human donor with multiple sclerosis. CDR3 nucleotide sequence: TGCGCCAGCAGCCAAGAACTAGCGGGAGTAGCAGATACGCAGTATTTT. As protein: CASSQELAGVADTQYF.